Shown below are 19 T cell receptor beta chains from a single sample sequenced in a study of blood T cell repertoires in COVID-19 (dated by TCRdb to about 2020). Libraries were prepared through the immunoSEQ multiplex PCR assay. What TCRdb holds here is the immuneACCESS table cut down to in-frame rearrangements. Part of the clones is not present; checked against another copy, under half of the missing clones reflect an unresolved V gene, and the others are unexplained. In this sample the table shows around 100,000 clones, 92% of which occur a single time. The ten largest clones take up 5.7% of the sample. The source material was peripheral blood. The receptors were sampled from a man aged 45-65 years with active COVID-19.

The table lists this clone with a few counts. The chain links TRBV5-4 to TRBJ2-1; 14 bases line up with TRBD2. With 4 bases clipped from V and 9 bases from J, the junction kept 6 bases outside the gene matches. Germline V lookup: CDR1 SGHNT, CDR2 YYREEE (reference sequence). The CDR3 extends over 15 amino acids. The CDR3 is CASSTGLAGGIEQFF. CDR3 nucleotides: TGTGCCAGCAGCACAGGACTAGCGGGAGGCATTGAGCAGTTCTTC.

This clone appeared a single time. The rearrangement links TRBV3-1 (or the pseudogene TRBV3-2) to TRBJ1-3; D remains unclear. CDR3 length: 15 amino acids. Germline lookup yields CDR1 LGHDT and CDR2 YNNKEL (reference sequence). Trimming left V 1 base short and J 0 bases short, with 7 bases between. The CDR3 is CASSQAGNSGNTIYF. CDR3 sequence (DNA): TGTGCCAGCAGCCAAGCAGGAAACTCTGGAAACACCATATATTTT.

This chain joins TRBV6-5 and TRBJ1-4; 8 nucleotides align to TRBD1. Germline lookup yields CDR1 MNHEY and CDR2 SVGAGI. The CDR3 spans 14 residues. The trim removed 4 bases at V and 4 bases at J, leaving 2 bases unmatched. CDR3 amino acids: CASSSDRGNEKLFF. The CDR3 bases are TGTGCCAGCAGTTCTGACAGGGGTAATGAAAAACTGTTTTTT.

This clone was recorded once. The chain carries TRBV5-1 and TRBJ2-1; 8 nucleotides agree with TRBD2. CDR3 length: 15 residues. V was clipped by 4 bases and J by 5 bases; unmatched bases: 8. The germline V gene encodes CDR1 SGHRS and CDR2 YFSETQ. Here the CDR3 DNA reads TGCGCCAGCAGCCCCCCAGCGGGAGCCGACAATGAGCAGTTCTTC. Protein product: CASSPPAGADNEQFF.

CDR3 in DNA: TGCGCCAGCAGCTTTGTAGCGGGAGACCAAGAGACCCAGTACTTC. Translated: CASSFVAGDQETQYF. The J gene is TRBJ2-5, the V gene TRBV5-1, with 9 bases lining up with TRBD2. J gave up 0 bases and V 2 bases, and 2 bases lay outside the gene matches. This CDR3 has 15 amino acids. Germline V gene lookup returns CDR1 SGHRS and CDR2 YFSETQ. The full variable domain, completed using reference TRBV5-1 and TRBJ2-5, is KAGVTQTPRYLIKTRGQQVTLSCSPISGHRSVSWYQQTPGQGLQFLFEYFSETQRNKGNFPGRFSGRQFSNSRSEMNVSTLELGDSALYLCASSFVAGDQETQYFGPGTRLLVL.

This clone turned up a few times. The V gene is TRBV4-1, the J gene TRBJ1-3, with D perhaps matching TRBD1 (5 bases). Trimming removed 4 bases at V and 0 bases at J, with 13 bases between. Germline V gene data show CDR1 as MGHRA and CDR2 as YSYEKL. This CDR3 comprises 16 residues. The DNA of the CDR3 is TGCGCCAGCAGCCTCCCCGGGGGGTTCTCTGGAAACACCATATATTTT. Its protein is CASSLPGGFSGNTIYF.

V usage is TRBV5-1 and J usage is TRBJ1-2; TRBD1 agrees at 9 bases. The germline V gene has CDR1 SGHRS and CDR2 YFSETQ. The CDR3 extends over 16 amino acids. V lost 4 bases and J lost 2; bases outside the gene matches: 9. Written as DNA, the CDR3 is TGCGCCAGCAGCGCTACAGGGGGCCTAAGCAACTATGGCTACACCTTC. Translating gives CASSATGGLSNYGYTF.

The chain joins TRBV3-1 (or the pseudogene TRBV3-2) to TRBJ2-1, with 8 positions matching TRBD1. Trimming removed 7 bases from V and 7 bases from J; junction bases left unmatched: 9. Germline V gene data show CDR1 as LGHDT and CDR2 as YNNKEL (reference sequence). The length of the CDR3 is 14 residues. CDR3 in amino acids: CASTVEQGGNEQFF. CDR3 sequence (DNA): TGTGCCAGCACCGTGGAACAGGGGGGAAATGAGCAGTTCTTC.

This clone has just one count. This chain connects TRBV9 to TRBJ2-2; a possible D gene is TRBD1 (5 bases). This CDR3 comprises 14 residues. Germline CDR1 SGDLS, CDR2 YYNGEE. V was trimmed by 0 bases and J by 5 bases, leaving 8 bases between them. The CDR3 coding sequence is TGTGCCAGCAGCGTAGGCAGGGCGACCGGGGAGCTGTTTTTT. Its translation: CASSVGRATGELFF.

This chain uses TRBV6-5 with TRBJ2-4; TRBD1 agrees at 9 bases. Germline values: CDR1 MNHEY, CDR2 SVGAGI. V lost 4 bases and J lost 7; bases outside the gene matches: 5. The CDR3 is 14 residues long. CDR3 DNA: TGTGCCAGCAGTTTCCGGGACAGGGCGAACATTCAGTACTTC. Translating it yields CASSFRDRANIQYF.

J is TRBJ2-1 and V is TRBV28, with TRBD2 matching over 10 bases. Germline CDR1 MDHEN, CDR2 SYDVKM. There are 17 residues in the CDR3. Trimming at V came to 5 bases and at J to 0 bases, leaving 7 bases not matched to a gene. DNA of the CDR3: TGTGCCAGCAGTCCTAAGGCTAGCGGGAGCTCCTACAATGAGCAGTTCTTC. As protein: CASSPKASGSSYNEQFF.

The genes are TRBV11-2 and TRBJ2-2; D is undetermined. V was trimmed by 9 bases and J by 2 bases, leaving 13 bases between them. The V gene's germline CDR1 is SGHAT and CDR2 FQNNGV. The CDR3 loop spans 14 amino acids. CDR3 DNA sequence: TGTGCCAGTCAGCTGGAGAGCAACACCGGGGAGCTGTTTTTT. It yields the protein CASQLESNTGELFF.

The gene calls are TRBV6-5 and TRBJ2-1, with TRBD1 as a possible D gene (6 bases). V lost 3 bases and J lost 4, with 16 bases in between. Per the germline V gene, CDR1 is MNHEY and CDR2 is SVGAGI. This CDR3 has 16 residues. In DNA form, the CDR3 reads TGTGCCAGCAGTTATATTCACGGACAGAAGTACAATGAGCAGTTCTTC. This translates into CASSYIHGQKYNEQFF.

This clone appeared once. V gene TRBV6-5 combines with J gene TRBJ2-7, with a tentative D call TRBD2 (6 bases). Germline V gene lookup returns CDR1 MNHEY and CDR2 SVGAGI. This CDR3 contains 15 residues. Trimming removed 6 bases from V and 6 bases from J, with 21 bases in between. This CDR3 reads CASRRDFGVACEQYF. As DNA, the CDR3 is TGTGCCAGCAGACGGGACTTCGGGGTTGCGTGCGAGCAGTACTTC.

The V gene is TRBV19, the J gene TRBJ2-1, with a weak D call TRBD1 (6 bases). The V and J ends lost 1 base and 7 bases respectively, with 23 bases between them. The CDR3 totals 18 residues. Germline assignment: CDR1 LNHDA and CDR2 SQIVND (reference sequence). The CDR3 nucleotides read TGTGCCAGTAGTATAGTTATTCCCACAGGGCTGTTAAGGAATGAGCAGTTCTTC. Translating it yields CASSIVIPTGLLRNEQFF.

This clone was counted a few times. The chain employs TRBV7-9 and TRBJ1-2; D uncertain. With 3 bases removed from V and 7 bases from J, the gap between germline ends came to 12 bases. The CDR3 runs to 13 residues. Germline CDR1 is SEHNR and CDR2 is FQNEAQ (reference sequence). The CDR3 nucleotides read TGTGCCAGCAGCTTCGGGGAGCTAGGTGGCTACACCTTC. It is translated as CASSFGELGGYTF.

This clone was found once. This CDR3 reads CASMGQGATNEKLFF. In nucleotides, the CDR3 is TGTGCCAGCATGGGACAGGGGGCAACTAATGAAAAACTGTTTTTT. This chain uses TRBV2 with TRBJ1-4, with 11 bases that match TRBD1. There are 15 residues in the CDR3. Germline CDR1 reads SNHLY; CDR2 reads FYNNEI. Trimming cost V 7 bases and J 0 bases; bases outside gene matches: 1.

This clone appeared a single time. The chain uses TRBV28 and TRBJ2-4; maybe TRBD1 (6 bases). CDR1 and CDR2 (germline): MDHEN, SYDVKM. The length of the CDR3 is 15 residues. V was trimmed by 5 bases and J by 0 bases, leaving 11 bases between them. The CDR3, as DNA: TGTGCCAGCAGTCTCGGACAGTTAGCCAAAAACATTCAGTACTTC. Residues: CASSLGQLAKNIQYF.

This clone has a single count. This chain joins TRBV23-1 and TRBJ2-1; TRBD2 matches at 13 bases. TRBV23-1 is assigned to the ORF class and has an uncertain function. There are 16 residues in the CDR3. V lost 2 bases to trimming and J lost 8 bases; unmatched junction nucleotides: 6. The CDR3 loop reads CASSQAGTSGIYEQFF. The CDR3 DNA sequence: TGCGCCAGCAGTCAAGCCGGGACTAGCGGGATCTATGAGCAGTTCTTC.